The 8 T cell receptor beta chains below all came from one sample that was sequenced in a study of blood T cell repertoires in COVID-19. TCRdb's table, derived via immunoSEQ multiplex PCR, lists solely in-frame clones and lacks some. The sample carries about 100,000 clones, 85% to 95% recorded once. Sequencing used peripheral blood. The origin of the receptors is a man in his fifties with active COVID-19.

This clone was counted once. CDR3: CASSGDSNTEAFF. CDR3 DNA: TGTGCCAGCAGTGGGGACAGCAACACTGAAGCTTTCTTT. The V and J genes are TRBV2 and TRBJ1-1, with 7 nucleotides matching TRBD1. The germline CDR1 and CDR2 sequences are SNHLY and FYNNEI. The CDR3 extends over 13 amino acids. The junction had 1 base not matched to a gene; V was cut back by 4 bases and J by 2 bases. Combining the CDR3 with reference TRBV2 and TRBJ1-1 gives the whole variable domain EPEVTQTPSHQVTQMGQEVILRCVPISNHLYFYWYRQILGQKVEFLVSFYNNEISEKSEIFDDQFSVERPDGSNFTLKIRSTKLEDSAMYFCASSGDSNTEAFFGQGTRLTVV.

V and J are TRBV27 and TRBJ1-5, with 8 positions matching TRBD1. Germline CDR1 is MNHEY and CDR2 is SMNVEV (reference sequence). The length of the CDR3 is 13 residues. Trimming cost V 3 bases and J 5 bases; bases outside gene matches: 0. CDR3: CASSLTGDQPQHF. The CDR3 nucleotides are TGTGCCAGCAGTTTGACAGGGGATCAGCCCCAGCATTTT.

J is TRBJ1-1 and V is TRBV2; D is uncertain. V dropped 3 bases and J dropped 2 bases, with 10 bases sitting between them. From germline, CDR1 is SNHLY and CDR2 FYNNEI. The length of the CDR3 is 14 residues. The CDR3 coding sequence is TGTGCCAGCAGTGATGGGCAGATTAACACTGAAGCTTTCTTT. Translating it yields CASSDGQINTEAFF.

This clone appeared a single time. The chain links TRBV5-4 to TRBJ1-4; 11 nucleotides match TRBD1. The CDR3 has 16 residues. Per germline, CDR1 SGHNT and CDR2 YYREEE (reference sequence). The junction had 4 bases not matched to a gene; V was cut back by 3 bases and J by 3 bases. This chain's CDR3 is CASSSADRGPNEKLFF. Here the CDR3 DNA reads TGTGCCAGCAGCTCGGCGGACAGGGGGCCTAATGAAAAACTGTTTTTT.

The V call is TRBV11-2, the J call TRBJ1-1, with TRBD1 identical over 10 bases. The CDR3 spans 15 residues. V shed 5 bases and J 5 bases; nucleotides not matched to a gene: 8. Germline values: CDR1 SGHAT, CDR2 FQNNGV. As DNA, the CDR3 is TGTGCCAGCAGCCGCCGGGACAGGGGCGTAACTGAAGCTTTCTTT. Its protein product is CASSRRDRGVTEAFF.

The chain is built from TRBV5-1 and TRBJ1-3, with 10 bases fitting TRBD1. The length of the CDR3 is 15 residues. Germline trimming cut 5 bases from V and 2 bases from J; bases unmatched to any gene: 4. Germline values: CDR1 SGHRS, CDR2 YFSETQ. The CDR3 sequence is CASSHGQGAGNTIYF. The CDR3 region has the DNA TGCGCCAGCAGTCACGGACAGGGGGCTGGAAACACCATATATTTT.

The chain joins TRBV5-1 to TRBJ2-7; D unresolved. V was clipped by 0 bases and J by 5 bases, with 3 bases between them. Germline V gives CDR1 SGHRS, CDR2 YFSETQ. The CDR3 is 11 amino acids. This chain's CDR3 is CASSLGDEQYF. In DNA form, the CDR3 reads TGCGCCAGCAGCTTGGGAGACGAGCAGTACTTC.

This chain joins TRBV21-1 and TRBJ2-7; TRBD1 reflects the table's D call only, with no check against the DNA. TRBV21-1 is classified as a pseudogene. The CDR3 has 14 residues. The CDR3 region is CASSDRDRGGEQYF. CDR3 nucleotides: TGTGCCAGCAGCGACCGGGACAGGGGTGGGGAGCAGTACTTC.